This entry lists 22 T cell receptor beta chains sequenced from one sample in a study of human T cells and chemical hapten exposure. Time point indicated: pre-sensitization, week 0. The treatment is: therapeutic diphenylcyclopropenone sensitization with weekly scalp DPC. TCRdb itself ran the RACE reads through MiXCR, one entry per CDR3 protein. The sample lists 50,000 to 65,000 distinct CDR3 sequences, 9.4% occurring once. This material consisted of whole blood, taken in connection with sensitization to the hapten diphenylcyclopropenone (DPC). The source is a woman aged 40 to 50 with alopecia areata. Some clones in this sample may be carry-over from other donors' samples.

This clonotype was counted only a few times. The rearrangement links TRBV11-1 to TRBJ2-5; a possible D gene is TRBD1 (6 bases). Trimming removed 5 bases at V and 4 bases at J, with 17 bases between. CDR1 and CDR2 from the germline V gene are SGHAT and FQDESV (reference sequence). This CDR3 contains 15 residues. The CDR3 protein is CASSRGTGKSETQYF. CDR3 coding DNA: TGTGCCAGCAGCAGAGGCACAGGGAAGTCAGAGACCCAGTACTTC.

This clonotype was observed many times. J is TRBJ2-7 and V is TRBV5-7; D is possibly TRBD1 or TRBD2 (5 bases each). TRBV5-7 is assigned to the ORF class and has an uncertain function. CDR3 size: 17 residues. The ends were cut back, 2 bases at V and 1 base at J, with 19 bases in the middle. The CDR3 DNA reads as TGTGCCAGCAGCTTTGTATATGTCGGGGCCGATTCCTACGAGCAGTACTTC. Protein: CASSFVYVGADSYEQYF.

This clonotype has just a few counts. This sequence joins TRBV9 and TRBJ2-4; D tentatively reads TRBD1 or TRBD2 (7 bases each). Trimming removed 2 bases from V and 6 bases from J, with 12 bases in between. Germline-derived CDR1 and CDR2 are SGDLS and YYNGEE. This CDR3 is 14 amino acids long. The DNA for the CDR3 is TGTGCCAGCAGCGTGGGAGGGGGCGGAAACATTCAGTACTTC. Translating gives CASSVGGGGNIQYF.

V and J are TRBV5-1 and TRBJ2-2; 12 positions agree with TRBD1. Germline V gives CDR1 SGHRS, CDR2 YFSETQ. The J segment lost 2 bases and the V segment lost 3 bases, leaving 2 bases of the junction unmatched. The length of the CDR3 is 16 residues. This chain's CDR3 is CASSSGQGANTGELFF. The CDR3 nucleotides read TGCGCCAGCAGCTCGGGACAGGGGGCCAACACCGGGGAGCTGTTTTTT.

In nucleotides, the CDR3 is TGTGCCAGCAGCTCGCGCTGGGGACTGGCGGGAAACATTCAGTACTTC. This encodes CASSSRWGLAGNIQYF. The V and J genes are TRBV7-2 and TRBJ2-4; possible D gene TRBD2, 6 bases. V lost 4 bases to trimming and J lost 6 bases, with 19 bases between them. Germline CDR1 SGHTA, CDR2 FQGNSA. CDR3 length equals 16 residues.

This clonotype has ten or more counts. The chain carries TRBV20-1 and TRBJ2-3, with 13 bases lining up with TRBD2. The CDR3 is 19 residues long. Germline CDR1 is DFQATT and CDR2 is SNEGSKA (reference sequence). The junction had 16 bases not matched to a gene; V was cut back by 6 bases and J by 1 base. This chain's CDR3 is CSALMRTSGGTIGTDTQYF. The DNA of the CDR3 is TGCAGTGCCTTAATGCGGACTAGCGGGGGTACAATTGGCACAGATACGCAGTATTTT.

In this sample, this clonotype turned up many times. This chain joins TRBV12-3 or TRBV12-4 and TRBJ1-2, with no clear D. This CDR3 is 13 amino acids long. V dropped 5 bases and J dropped 8 bases, with 15 bases sitting between them. In nucleotides, the CDR3 is TGTGCCAGCAGTCCCCGGGAGGGCCTAGGCTACACCTTC. This gives the protein CASSPREGLGYTF.

The chain combines TRBV5-6 with TRBJ2-1, with D hard to call. Between the trimmed V and J ends, which lost 0 bases and 0 bases, there was a span of 10 bases. The CDR3 length is 16 residues. Per the germline V gene, CDR1 is SGHDT and CDR2 is YYEEEE. CDR3 nucleotides: TGTGCCAGCAGCTTGGAGGTTCCGAGCTCCTACAATGAGCAGTTCTTC. Translated: CASSLEVPSSYNEQFF.

This clonotype occurred many times. The gene calls are TRBV19 and TRBJ1-2; 9 bases align to TRBD1. V gave up 7 bases and J gave up 4 bases; unmatched junction bases: 10. The CDR3 has 15 residues. The germline gives CDR1 LNHDA, CDR2 SQIVND (reference sequence). CDR3 bases: TGTGCCAGTACTCTCACAGGGGGCACCCTCTATGGCTACACCTTC. Its translation: CASTLTGGTLYGYTF.

This clonotype was counted between two and nine times. The J gene is TRBJ1-1, the V gene TRBV2; 9 nucleotides line up with TRBD1. CDR1 and CDR2 from the germline V gene are SNHLY and FYNNEI. V shed 6 bases and J 11 bases; nucleotides not matched to a gene: 1. CDR3 length: 10 amino acids. The CDR3 loop reads CASRGQGAFF. As DNA, the CDR3 is TGTGCCAGCAGAGGACAGGGGGCTTTCTTT.

This clonotype was detected ten times or more. The chain is built from TRBV28 and TRBJ2-7, with 9 bases matching TRBD1. There are 14 residues in the CDR3. Unmatched junction bases numbered 9, after V lost 5 bases and J lost 7 bases. Germline V lookup: CDR1 MDHEN, CDR2 SYDVKM. CDR3 sequence: CASSPLQGAREQYF. As DNA, the CDR3 is TGTGCCAGCAGTCCGTTACAGGGGGCGCGGGAGCAGTACTTC. The full variable domain, with the rest looked up from reference TRBV28 and TRBJ2-7, is DVKVTQSSRYLVKRTGEKVFLECVQDMDHENMFWYRQDPGLGLRLIYFSYDVKMKEKGDIPEGYSVSREKKERFSLILESASTNQTSMYLCASSPLQGAREQYFGPGTRLTVT.

The table lists this clonotype with many counts. This chain links TRBV19 with TRBJ1-6, with D unclear. This CDR3 contains 15 residues. V lost 3 bases and J 0 bases, leaving 6 bases between the germline ends. Germline V lookup: CDR1 LNHDA, CDR2 SQIVND (reference sequence). The CDR3 DNA sequence: TGTGCCAGTAGTATGGATCGCTCCTATAATTCACCCCTCCACTTT. This gives the protein CASSMDRSYNSPLHF. The full variable domain, completed using reference TRBV19 and TRBJ1-6, is DGGITQSPKYLFRKEGQNVTLSCEQNLNHDAMYWYRQDPGQGLRLIYYSQIVNDFQKGDIAEGYSVSREKKESFPLTVTSAQKNPTAFYLCASSMDRSYNSPLHFGNGTRLTVT.

The V gene is TRBV4-1, the J gene TRBJ1-2; perhaps TRBD1 as D (5 bases). This CDR3 is built from 12 residues. Germline CDR1 is MGHRA and CDR2 is YSYEKL. Deletions cut 1 base from V and 7 bases from J, with 7 bases between. CDR3 sequence reads: CASSQVRAGYTF. As DNA, the CDR3 is TGCGCCAGCAGCCAAGTCAGGGCTGGCTACACCTTC.

The chain couples TRBV4-1 to TRBJ1-4; D is unclear. Germline values: CDR1 MGHRA, CDR2 YSYEKL. Trimming took 1 base from V and 8 from J, leaving 14 bases between them. The CDR3 spans 15 residues. CDR3 nucleotides: TGCGCCAGCAGCCAAGTCCCCAAAGGGTACGAAAAACTGTTTTTT. This encodes CASSQVPKGYEKLFF.

This clonotype was counted many times. The rearrangement uses TRBV4-2 and TRBJ1-6, with unresolved D. Germline CDR1 reads LGHNA; CDR2 reads YNFKEQ. Trimming took 3 bases from V and 5 from J, leaving 8 bases between them. This CDR3 spans 14 amino acids. CDR3 in amino acids: CASSQGIHNSPLHF. In nucleotides, the CDR3 is TGTGCCAGCAGCCAGGGAATTCATAATTCACCCCTCCACTTT.

This clonotype was picked up one time. The chain carries TRBV3-1 and TRBJ2-5; the D gene is possibly TRBD2 (6 bases). The V end lost 1 base, the J end lost 6 bases, and 12 bases lay between the germline ends. CDR1 and CDR2 (germline): LGHDT, YNNKEL (reference sequence). This CDR3 is 14 amino acids long. This chain's CDR3 is CASSQGRGGKTQYF. The CDR3 region has the DNA TGTGCCAGCAGCCAAGGAAGGGGAGGAAAGACCCAGTACTTC.

This clonotype has at least ten counts. This CDR3 reads CASSSGTATYEQYF. The CDR3 nucleotides read TGTGCCAGCAGTTCCGGGACAGCAACTTACGAGCAGTACTTC. This rearrangement joins TRBV27 to TRBJ2-7; 7 bases align to TRBD1. Germline loops: CDR1 MNHEY, CDR2 SMNVEV (reference sequence). CDR3 size: 14 residues. The V and J ends lost 4 bases and 4 bases, in that order; junction bases with no gene match: 7.

This clonotype was seen repeatedly, ten times or more. This rearrangement joins TRBV6-2 or TRBV6-3 to TRBJ2-7; a weak D match, TRBD1 (5 bases). V lost 5 bases, J lost 7 bases, and 18 bases lay in between. CDR1 and CDR2 from the germline V gene are MNHEY and SVGEGT. This CDR3 has 14 amino acids. The CDR3: CASSLGHQQREQYF. In DNA form, the CDR3 reads TGTGCCAGCAGTCTCGGACACCAACAAAGGGAGCAGTACTTC.

Here the CDR3 reads CASSQGSAAGMNTEAFF. The CDR3 DNA sequence: TGCGCCAGCAGCCAAGGCTCGGCCGCCGGGATGAACACTGAAGCTTTCTTT. V is TRBV4-1 and J is TRBJ1-1; no clear D gene. This CDR3 has 17 amino acids. Germline V gene lookup returns CDR1 MGHRA and CDR2 YSYEKL. Trimming shortened V by 1 base and J by 0 bases, and 15 bases separated the two germline ends.

The chain is built from TRBV7-6 and TRBJ2-1, with D perhaps assigned TRBD1 or TRBD2 (5 bases each). CDR1 is SGHVS and CDR2 is FNYEAQ in the germline V gene. The germline V and J ends were trimmed by 4 bases and 0 bases, with 10 bases remaining between them. The CDR3 spans 15 residues. The CDR3 DNA follows: TGTGCCAGCAGCTCTGTTGGGGGCTCCTACAATGAGCAGTTCTTC. This encodes CASSSVGGSYNEQFF.

This clonotype has at least ten counts. The chain couples TRBV7-8 to TRBJ1-3, with TRBD1 identical over 8 bases. J gave up 1 base and V 5 bases, and 13 bases lay outside the gene matches. This CDR3 is built from 18 residues. Germline CDR1 and CDR2: SGHVS and FQNEAQ. The CDR3 spells CASSTRGQGQLSGNTIYF. DNA of the CDR3: TGTGCCAGCAGCACAAGAGGACAGGGACAATTATCTGGAAACACCATATATTTT. Variable domain in full (rest from reference TRBV7-8 and TRBJ1-3): GAGVSQSPRYKVAKRGQDVALRCDPISGHVSLFWYQQALGQGPEFLTYFQNEAQLDKSGLPSDRFFAERPEGSVSTLKIQRTQQEDSAVYLCASSTRGQGQLSGNTIYFGEGSWLTVV.

The CDR3 region is CASSPTGGHEQYF. The DNA of the CDR3 is TGTGCCAGCAGCCCTACAGGGGGCCACGAGCAGTACTTC. The rearrangement uses TRBV11-1 and TRBJ2-7; 9 bases match TRBD1. Per the germline V gene, CDR1 is SGHAT and CDR2 is FQDESV (reference sequence). The CDR3 spans 13 residues. Unmatched junction bases numbered 4, after V lost 5 bases and J lost 5 bases.